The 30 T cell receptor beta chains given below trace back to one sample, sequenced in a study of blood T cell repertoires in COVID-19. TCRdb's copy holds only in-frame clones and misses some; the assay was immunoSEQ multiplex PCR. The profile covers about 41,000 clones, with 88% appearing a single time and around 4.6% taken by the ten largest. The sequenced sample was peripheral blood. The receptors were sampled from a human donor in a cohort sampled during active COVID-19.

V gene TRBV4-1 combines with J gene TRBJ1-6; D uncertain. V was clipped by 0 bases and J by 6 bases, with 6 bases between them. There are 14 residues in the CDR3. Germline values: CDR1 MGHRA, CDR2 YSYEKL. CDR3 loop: CASSQDRSNSPLHF. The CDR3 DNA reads TGCGCCAGCAGCCAAGATCGCAGTAATTCACCCCTCCACTTT.

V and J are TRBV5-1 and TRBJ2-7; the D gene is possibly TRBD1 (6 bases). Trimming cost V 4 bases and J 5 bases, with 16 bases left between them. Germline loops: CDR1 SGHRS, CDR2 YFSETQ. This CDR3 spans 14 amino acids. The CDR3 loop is CASSTYTTGNEQYF. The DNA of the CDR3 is TGCGCCAGCAGCACCTACACCACAGGGAACGAGCAGTACTTC.

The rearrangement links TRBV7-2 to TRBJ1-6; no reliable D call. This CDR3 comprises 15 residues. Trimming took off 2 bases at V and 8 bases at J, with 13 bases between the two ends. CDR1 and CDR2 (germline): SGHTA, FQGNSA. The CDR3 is CASSLIMALDSPLHF. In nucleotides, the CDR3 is TGTGCCAGCAGCTTAATTATGGCTTTGGATTCACCCCTCCACTTT. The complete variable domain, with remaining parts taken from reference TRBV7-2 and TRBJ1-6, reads GAGVSQSPSNKVTEKGKDVELRCDPISGHTALYWYRQSLGQGLEFLIYFQGNSAPDKSGLPSDRFSAERTGGSVSTLTIQRTQQEDSAVYLCASSLIMALDSPLHFGNGTRLTVT.

The CDR3 sequence: CASSLDGVSGSHEQFF. CDR3 sequence (DNA): TGTGCCAGCAGCTTAGACGGGGTTAGCGGGAGCCATGAGCAGTTCTTC. This chain connects TRBV11-3 to TRBJ2-1; 9 bases agree with TRBD2. CDR1 is SGHNT and CDR2 is YENEEA in the germline V gene. J was trimmed by 8 bases and V by 0 bases; bases with no gene match: 8. This CDR3 has 16 residues.

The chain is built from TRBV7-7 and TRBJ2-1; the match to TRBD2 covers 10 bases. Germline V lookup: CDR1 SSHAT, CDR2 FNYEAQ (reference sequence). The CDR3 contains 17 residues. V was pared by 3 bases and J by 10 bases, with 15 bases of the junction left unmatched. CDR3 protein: CASSLASGSAPPGEQFF. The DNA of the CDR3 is TGTGCCAGCAGCTTGGCTAGCGGGAGCGCCCCCCCCGGCGAGCAGTTCTTC.

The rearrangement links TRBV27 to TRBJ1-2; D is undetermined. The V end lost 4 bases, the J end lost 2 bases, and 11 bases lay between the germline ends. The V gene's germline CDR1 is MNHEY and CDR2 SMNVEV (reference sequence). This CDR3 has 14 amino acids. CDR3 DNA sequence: TGTGCCAGCAGTTACTCGACAAAAAACTATGGCTACACCTTC. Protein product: CASSYSTKNYGYTF.

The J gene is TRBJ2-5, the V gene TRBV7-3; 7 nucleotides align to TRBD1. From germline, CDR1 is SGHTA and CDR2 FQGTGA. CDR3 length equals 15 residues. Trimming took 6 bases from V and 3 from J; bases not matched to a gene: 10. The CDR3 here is CASRVRDSPEETQYF. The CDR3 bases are TGTGCCAGCAGAGTCCGGGACAGCCCTGAAGAGACCCAGTACTTC.

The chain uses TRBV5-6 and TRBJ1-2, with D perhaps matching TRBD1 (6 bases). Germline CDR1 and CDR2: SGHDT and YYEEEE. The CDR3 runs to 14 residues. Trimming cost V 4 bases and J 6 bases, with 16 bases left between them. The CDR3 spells CASSRGTSLDGYTF. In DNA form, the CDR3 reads TGTGCCAGCAGCCGAGGGACATCGCTCGATGGCTACACCTTC.

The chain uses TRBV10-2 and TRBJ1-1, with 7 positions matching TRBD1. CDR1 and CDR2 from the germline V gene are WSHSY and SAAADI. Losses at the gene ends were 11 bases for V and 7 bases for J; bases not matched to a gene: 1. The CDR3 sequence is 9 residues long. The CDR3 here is CAGTVEAFF. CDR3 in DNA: TGCGCCGGGACAGTTGAAGCTTTCTTT.

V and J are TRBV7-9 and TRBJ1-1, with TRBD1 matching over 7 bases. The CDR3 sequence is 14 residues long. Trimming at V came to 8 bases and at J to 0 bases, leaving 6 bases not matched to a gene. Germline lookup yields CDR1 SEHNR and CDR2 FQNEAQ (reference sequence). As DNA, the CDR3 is TGTGCCAGCTCCCAGACAGGGATGAACACTGAAGCTTTCTTT. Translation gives CASSQTGMNTEAFF.

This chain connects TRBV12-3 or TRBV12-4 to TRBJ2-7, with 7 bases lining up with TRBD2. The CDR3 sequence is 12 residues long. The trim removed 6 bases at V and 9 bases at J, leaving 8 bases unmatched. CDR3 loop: CASSTFPGGQYF. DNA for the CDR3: TGTGCCAGCAGCACCTTTCCGGGAGGGCAGTACTTC.

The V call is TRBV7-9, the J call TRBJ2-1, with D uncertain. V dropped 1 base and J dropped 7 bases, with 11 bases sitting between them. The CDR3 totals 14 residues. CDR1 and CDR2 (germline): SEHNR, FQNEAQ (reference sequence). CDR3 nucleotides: TGTGCCAGCAGCTTAGTTACCTCGGGTAATGAGCAGTTCTTC. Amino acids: CASSLVTSGNEQFF.

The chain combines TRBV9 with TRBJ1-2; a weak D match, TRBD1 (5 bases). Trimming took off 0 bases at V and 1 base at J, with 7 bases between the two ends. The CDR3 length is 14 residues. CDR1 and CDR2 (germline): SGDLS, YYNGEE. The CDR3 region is CASSVAQGNYGYTF. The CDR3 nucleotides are TGTGCCAGCAGCGTAGCGCAGGGTAACTATGGCTACACCTTC. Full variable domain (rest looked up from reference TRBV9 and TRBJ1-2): DSGVTQTPKHLITATGQRVTLRCSPRSGDLSVYWYQQSLDQGLQFLIQYYNGEERAKGNILERFSAQQFPDLHSELNLSSLELGDSALYFCASSVAQGNYGYTFGSGTRLTVV.

This chain's CDR3 is CASSLASPGPRGEQYF. As DNA, the CDR3 is TGTGCCAGCAGCTTAGCCTCTCCGGGACCTCGGGGGGAGCAGTACTTC. V and J are TRBV11-2 and TRBJ2-7, with TRBD2 as a possible D gene (6 bases). This CDR3 has 16 amino acids. V was shortened by 1 base and J by 7 bases, with 20 bases between the two germline ends. Germline V lookup: CDR1 SGHAT, CDR2 FQNNGV. The variable domain in full, completed from reference TRBV11-2 and TRBJ2-7, reads EAGVAQSPRYKIIEKRQSVAFWCNPISGHATLYWYQQILGQGPKLLIQFQNNGVVDDSQLPKDRFSAERLKGVDSTLKIQPAKLEDSAVYLCASSLASPGPRGEQYFGPGTRLTVT.

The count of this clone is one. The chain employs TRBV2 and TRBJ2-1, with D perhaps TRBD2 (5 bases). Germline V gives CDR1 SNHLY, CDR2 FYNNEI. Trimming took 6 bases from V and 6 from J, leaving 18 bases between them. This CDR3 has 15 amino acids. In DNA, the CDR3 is TGTGCCAGCAGGTATGAGGGTCCCGGATTCAATGAGCAGTTCTTC. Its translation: CASRYEGPGFNEQFF.

The CDR3 DNA follows: TGTGCCAGCAGCGTAGCAGACAGCGGGAATTCACCCCTCCACTTT. It yields the protein CASSVADSGNSPLHF. This chain joins TRBV9 and TRBJ1-6; a possible D gene is TRBD1 (5 bases). The CDR3 totals 15 residues. The V and J ends lost 0 bases and 7 bases respectively, with 11 bases between them. Germline lookup yields CDR1 SGDLS and CDR2 YYNGEE.

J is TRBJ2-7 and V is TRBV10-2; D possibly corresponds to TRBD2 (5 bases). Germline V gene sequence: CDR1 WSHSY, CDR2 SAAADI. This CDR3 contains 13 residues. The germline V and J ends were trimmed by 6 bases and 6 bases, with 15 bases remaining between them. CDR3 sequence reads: CASRETSFSEQYF. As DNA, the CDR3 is TGCGCCAGCAGAGAAACTAGTTTTAGCGAGCAGTACTTC.

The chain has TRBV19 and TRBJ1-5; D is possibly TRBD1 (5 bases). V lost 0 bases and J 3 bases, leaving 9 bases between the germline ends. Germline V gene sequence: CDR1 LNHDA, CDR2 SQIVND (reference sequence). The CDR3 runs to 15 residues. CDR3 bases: TGTGCCAGTAGTATAGATGTCAGGGTCAATCAGCCCCAGCATTTT. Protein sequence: CASSIDVRVNQPQHF.

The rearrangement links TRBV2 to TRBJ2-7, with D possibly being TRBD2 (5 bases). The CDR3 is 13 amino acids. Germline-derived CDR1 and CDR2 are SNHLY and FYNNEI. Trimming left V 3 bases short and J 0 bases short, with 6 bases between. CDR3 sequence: CASSEGSSYEQYF. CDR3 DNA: TGTGCCAGCAGTGAGGGGAGCTCCTACGAGCAGTACTTC.

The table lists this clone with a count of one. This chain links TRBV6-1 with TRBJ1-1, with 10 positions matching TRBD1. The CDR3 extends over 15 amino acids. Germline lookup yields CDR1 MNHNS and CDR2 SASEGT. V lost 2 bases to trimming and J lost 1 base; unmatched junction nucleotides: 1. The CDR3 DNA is TGTGCCAGCAGTGAATGGACAGGGGGGAACACTGAAGCTTTCTTT. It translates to CASSEWTGGNTEAFF.

CDR3 sequence reads: CATLRYEQYF. In DNA, the CDR3 is TGTGCCACCCTCAGGTACGAGCAGTACTTC. V and J are TRBV6-5 and TRBJ2-7, with D hard to call. Germline V gene data show CDR1 as MNHEY and CDR2 as SVGAGI. V lost 10 bases and J lost 4, with 8 bases in between. The CDR3 is 10 residues long.

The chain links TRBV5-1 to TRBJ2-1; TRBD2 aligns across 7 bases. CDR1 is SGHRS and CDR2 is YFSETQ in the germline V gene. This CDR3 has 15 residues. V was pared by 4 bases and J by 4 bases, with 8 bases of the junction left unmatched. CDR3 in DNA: TGCGCCAGCAGCCTTACTAGCGCGAATTACAATGAGCAGTTCTTC. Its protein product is CASSLTSANYNEQFF.

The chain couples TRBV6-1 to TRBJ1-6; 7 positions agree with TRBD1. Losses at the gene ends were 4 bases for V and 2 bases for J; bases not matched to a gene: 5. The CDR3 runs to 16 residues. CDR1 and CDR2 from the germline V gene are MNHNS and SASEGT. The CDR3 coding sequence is TGTGCCAGCAGTGGACAGGGAGAGCCCTATAATTCACCCCTCCACTTT. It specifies CASSGQGEPYNSPLHF.

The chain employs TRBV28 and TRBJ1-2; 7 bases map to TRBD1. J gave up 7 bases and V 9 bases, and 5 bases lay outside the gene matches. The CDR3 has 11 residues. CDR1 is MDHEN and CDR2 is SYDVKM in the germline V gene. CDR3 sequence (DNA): TGTGCCAGTCAACAGGGGTTTGGCTACACCTTC. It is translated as CASQQGFGYTF.

In nucleotides, the CDR3 is TGTGCCAGCAGTCCTGGGGGCGGGAGGGCGGCCCACGAGCAGTACTTC. Its protein product is CASSPGGGRAAHEQYF. V is TRBV4-2 and J is TRBJ2-7, with 9 bases lining up with TRBD2. J was trimmed by 5 bases and V by 6 bases; bases with no gene match: 14. CDR1 is LGHNA, CDR2 YNFKEQ, per germline. This CDR3 contains 16 residues.

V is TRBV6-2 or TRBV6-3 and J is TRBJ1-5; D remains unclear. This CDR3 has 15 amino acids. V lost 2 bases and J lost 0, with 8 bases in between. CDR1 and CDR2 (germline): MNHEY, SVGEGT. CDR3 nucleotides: TGTGCCAGCAGTTACGTCCAGTATAGCAATCAGCCCCAGCATTTT. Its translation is CASSYVQYSNQPQHF.

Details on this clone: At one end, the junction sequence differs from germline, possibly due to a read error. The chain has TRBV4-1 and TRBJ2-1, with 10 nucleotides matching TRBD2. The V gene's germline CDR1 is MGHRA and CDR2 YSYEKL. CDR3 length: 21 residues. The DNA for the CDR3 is TGCGCCAGCAACCAACCAACCTCTTTGGCTAGCGGGAGTCGGTATCTTGAGGAGCAGTTCTTC. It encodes CASNQPTSLASGSRYLEEQFF.

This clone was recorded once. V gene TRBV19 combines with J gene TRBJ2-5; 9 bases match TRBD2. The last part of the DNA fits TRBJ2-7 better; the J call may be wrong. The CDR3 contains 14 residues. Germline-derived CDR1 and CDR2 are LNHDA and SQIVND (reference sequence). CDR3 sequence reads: CASSTTSGPYEQYF. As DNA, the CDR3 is TGTGCCAGTAGTACCACTAGCGGGCCCTACGAGCAGTACTTC.

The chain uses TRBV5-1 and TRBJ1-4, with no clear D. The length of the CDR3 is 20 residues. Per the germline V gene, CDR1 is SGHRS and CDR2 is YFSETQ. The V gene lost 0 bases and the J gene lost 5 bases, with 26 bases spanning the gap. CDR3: CASSLGLQPRTDGPNEKLFF. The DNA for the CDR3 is TGCGCCAGCAGCTTGGGCTTGCAGCCTCGTACAGACGGCCCCAATGAAAAACTGTTTTTT. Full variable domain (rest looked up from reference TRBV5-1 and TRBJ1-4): KAGVTQTPRYLIKTRGQQVTLSCSPISGHRSVSWYQQTPGQGLQFLFEYFSETQRNKGNFPGRFSGRQFSNSRSEMNVSTLELGDSALYLCASSLGLQPRTDGPNEKLFFGSGTQLSVL.

The CDR3 nucleotides are TGCGCCAGCAGCCAAGTCCCACCCACCACTAGCGGGAGTTGTTTAATCTACGAGCAGTACTTC. Translating it yields CASSQVPPTTSGSCLIYEQYF. V usage is TRBV4-1 and J usage is TRBJ2-7; 11 nucleotides match TRBD2. The ends lost 1 base at V and 3 bases at J; junction bases unmatched: 20. Per the germline V gene, CDR1 is MGHRA and CDR2 is YSYEKL. The CDR3 consists of 21 residues.